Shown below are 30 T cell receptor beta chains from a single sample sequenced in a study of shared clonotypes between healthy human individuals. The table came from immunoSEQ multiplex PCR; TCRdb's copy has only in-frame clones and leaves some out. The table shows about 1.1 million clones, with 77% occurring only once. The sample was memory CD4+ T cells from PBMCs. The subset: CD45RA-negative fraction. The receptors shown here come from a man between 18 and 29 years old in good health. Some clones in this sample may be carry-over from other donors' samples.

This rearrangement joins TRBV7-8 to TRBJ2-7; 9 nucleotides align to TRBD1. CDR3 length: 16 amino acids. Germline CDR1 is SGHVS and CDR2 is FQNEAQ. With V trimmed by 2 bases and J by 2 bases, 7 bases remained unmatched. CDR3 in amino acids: CASSLFVGTGPYEQYF. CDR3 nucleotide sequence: TGTGCCAGCAGCTTATTCGTCGGGACAGGGCCCTACGAGCAGTACTTC.

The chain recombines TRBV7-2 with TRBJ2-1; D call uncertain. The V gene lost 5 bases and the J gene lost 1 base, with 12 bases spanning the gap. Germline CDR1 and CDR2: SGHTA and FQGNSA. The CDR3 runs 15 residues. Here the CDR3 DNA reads TGTGCCAGCAGCACCCGGAAGAGTTCCTACAATGAGCAGTTCTTC. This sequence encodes CASSTRKSSYNEQFF.

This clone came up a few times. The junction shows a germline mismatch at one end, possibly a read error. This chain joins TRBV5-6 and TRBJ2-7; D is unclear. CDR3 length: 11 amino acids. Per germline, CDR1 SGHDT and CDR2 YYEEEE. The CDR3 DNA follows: TGTGCCAGCAGCTTGAGTTGCGAGCCGTACTTC. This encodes CASSLSCEPYF. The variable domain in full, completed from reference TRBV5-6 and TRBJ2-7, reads DAGVTQSPTHLIKTRGQQVTLRCSPKSGHDTVSWYQQALGQGPQFIFQYYEEEERQRGNFPDRFSGHQFPNYSSELNVNALLLGDSALYLCASSLSCEPYFGPGTRLTVT.

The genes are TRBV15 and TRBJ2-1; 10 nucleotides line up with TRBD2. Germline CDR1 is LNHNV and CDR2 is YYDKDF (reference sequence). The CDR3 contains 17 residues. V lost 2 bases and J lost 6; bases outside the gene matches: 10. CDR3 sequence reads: CATSRSTGTSVLNEQFF. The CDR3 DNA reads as TGTGCCACCAGCAGATCGACCGGGACTAGCGTCCTCAATGAGCAGTTCTTC.

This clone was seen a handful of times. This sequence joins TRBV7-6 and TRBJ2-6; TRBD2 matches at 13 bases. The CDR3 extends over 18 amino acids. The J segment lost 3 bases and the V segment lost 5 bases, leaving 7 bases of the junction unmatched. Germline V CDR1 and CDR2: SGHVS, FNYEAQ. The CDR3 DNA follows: TGTGCCAGCAGCCAACCTGGACTAGCGGGAGTTGGGGCCAACGTCCTGACTTTC. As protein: CASSQPGLAGVGANVLTF.

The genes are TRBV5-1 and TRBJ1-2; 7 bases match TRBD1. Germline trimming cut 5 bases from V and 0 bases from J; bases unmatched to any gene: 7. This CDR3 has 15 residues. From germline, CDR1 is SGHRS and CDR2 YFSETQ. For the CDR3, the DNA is TGCGCCAGCAGGCCGGGGACAGAGCCTAACTATGGCTACACCTTC. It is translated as CASRPGTEPNYGYTF.

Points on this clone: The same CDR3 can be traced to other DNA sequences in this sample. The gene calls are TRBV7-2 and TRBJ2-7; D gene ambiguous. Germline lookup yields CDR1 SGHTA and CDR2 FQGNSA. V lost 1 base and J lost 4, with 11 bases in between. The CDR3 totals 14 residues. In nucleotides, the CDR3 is TGTGCCAGCAGCTTAGGGGCAGGCCGTTACGAGCAGTACTTC. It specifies CASSLGAGRYEQYF.

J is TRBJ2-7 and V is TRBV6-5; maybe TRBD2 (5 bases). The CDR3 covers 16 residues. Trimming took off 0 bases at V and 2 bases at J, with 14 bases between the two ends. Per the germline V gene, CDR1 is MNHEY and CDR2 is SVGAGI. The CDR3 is CASSYSKGSGTYEQYF. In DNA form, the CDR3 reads TGTGCCAGCAGTTACTCGAAAGGGAGCGGAACCTACGAGCAGTACTTC.

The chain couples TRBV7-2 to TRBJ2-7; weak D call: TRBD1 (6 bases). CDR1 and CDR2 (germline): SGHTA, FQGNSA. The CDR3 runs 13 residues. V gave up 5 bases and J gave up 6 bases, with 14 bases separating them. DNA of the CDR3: TGTGCCAGCAGCCCGTACAGGGAATCCGAGCAGTACTTC. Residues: CASSPYRESEQYF. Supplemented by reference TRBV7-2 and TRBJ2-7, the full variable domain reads GAGVSQSPSNKVTEKGKDVELRCDPISGHTALYWYRQSLGQGLEFLIYFQGNSAPDKSGLPSDRFSAERTGGSVSTLTIQRTQQEDSAVYLCASSPYRESEQYFGPGTRLTVT.

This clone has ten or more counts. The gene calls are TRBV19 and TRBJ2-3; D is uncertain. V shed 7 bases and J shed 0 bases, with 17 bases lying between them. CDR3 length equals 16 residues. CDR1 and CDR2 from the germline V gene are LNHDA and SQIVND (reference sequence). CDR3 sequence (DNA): TGTGCCAGTACCCCCATTCACGGGCGGAGCACAGATACGCAGTATTTT. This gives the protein CASTPIHGRSTDTQYF.

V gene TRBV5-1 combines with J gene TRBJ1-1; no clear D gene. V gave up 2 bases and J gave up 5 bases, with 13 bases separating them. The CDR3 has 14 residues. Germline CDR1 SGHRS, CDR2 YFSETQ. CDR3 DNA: TGCGCCAGCAGCTTAACGGCCAGCGATACTGAAGCTTTCTTT. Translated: CASSLTASDTEAFF.

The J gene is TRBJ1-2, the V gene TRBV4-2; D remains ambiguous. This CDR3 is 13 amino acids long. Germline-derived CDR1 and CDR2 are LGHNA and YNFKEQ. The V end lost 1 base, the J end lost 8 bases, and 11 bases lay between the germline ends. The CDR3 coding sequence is TGTGCCAGCAGCCAAGCGGGCGCGAGGGGCTACACCTTC. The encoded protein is CASSQAGARGYTF.

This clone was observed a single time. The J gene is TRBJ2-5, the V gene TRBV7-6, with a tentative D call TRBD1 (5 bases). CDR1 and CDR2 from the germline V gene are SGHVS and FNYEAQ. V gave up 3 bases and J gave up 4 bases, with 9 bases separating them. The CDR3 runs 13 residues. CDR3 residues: CASSFQGGETQYF. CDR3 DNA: TGTGCCAGCAGCTTCCAGGGCGGAGAGACCCAGTACTTC.

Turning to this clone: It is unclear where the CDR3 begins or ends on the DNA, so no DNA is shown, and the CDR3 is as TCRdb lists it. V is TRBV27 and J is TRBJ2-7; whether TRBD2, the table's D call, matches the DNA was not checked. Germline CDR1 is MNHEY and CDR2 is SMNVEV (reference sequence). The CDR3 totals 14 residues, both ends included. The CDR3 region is CASSSSLAGYEQYF.

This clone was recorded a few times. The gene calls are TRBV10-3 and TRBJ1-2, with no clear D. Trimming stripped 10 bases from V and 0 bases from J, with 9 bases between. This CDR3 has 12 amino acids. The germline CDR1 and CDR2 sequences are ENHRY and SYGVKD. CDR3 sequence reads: CATAETNYGYTF. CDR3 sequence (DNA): TGTGCCACTGCAGAGACTAACTATGGCTACACCTTC.

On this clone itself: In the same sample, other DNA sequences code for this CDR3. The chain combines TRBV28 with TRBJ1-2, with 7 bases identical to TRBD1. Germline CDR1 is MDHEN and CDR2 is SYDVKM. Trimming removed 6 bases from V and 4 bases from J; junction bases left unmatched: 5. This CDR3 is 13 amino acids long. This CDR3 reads CASSRGQLYGYTF. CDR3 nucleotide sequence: TGTGCCAGCAGCCGGGGACAGCTCTATGGCTACACCTTC.

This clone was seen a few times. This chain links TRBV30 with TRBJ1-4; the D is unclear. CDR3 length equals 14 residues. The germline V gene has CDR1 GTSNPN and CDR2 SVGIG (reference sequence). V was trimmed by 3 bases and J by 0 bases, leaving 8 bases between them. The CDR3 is CAWRGYATNEKLFF. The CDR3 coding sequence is TGTGCCTGGAGGGGTTACGCAACTAATGAAAAACTGTTTTTT.

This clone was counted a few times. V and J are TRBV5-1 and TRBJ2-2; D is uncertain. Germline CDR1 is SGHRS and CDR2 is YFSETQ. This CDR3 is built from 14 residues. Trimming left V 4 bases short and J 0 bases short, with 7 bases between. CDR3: CASSARTNTGELFF. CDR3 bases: TGCGCCAGCAGCGCGAGGACGAACACCGGGGAGCTGTTTTTT.

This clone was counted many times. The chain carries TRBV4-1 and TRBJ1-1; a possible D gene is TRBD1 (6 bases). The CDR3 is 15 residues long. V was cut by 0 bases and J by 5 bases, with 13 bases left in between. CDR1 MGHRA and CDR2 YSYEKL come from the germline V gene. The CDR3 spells CASSQEGLRGTEAFF. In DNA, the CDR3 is TGCGCCAGCAGCCAAGAAGGGCTGAGGGGGACTGAAGCTTTCTTT.

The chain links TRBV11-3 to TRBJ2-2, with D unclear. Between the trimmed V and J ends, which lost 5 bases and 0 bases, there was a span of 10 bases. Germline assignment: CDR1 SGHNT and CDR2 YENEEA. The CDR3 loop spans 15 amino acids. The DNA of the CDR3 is TGTGCCAGCAGCCCACGGACCGCGAACACCGGGGAGCTGTTTTTT. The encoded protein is CASSPRTANTGELFF. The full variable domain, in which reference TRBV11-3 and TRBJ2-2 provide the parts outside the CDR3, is EAGVVQSPRYKIIEKKQPVAFWCNPISGHNTLYWYLQNLGQGPELLIRYENEEAVDDSQLPKDRFSAERLKGVDSTLKIQPAELGDSAVYLCASSPRTANTGELFFGEGSRLTVL.

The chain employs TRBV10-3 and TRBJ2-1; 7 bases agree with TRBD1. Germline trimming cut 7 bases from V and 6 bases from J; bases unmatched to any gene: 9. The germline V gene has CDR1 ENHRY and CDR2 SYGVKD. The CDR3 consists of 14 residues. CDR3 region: CAINPQGPSNEQFF. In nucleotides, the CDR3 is TGTGCCATCAATCCACAGGGGCCGTCCAATGAGCAGTTCTTC.

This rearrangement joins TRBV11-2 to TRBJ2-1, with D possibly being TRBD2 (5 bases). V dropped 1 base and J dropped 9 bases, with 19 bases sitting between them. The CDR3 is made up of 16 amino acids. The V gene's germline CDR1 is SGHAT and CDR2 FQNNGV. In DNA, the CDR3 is TGTGCCAGCAGCTTAGGGGAGCGGTCCACCCTGACTGAGCAGTTCTTC. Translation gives CASSLGERSTLTEQFF.

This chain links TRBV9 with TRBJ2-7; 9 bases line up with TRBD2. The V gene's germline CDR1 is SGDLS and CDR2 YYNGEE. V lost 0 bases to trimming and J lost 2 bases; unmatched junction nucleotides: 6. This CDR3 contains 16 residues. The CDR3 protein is CASSVEALAGTYEQYF. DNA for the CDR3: TGTGCCAGCAGCGTAGAGGCGCTAGCGGGAACCTACGAGCAGTACTTC. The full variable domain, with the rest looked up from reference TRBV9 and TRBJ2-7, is DSGVTQTPKHLITATGQRVTLRCSPRSGDLSVYWYQQSLDQGLQFLIQYYNGEERAKGNILERFSAQQFPDLHSELNLSSLELGDSALYFCASSVEALAGTYEQYFGPGTRLTVT.

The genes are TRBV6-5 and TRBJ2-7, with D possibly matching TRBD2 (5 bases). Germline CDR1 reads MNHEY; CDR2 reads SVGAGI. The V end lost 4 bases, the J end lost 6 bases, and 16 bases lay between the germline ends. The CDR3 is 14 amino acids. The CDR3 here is CASSSPSRPGEQYF. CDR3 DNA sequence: TGTGCCAGCAGTTCTCCTAGCAGGCCCGGCGAGCAGTACTTC.

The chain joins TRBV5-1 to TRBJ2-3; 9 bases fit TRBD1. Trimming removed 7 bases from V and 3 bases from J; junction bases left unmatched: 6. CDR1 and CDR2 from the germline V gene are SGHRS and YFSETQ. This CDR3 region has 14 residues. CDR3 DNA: TGCGCCAGCCAAGTGACAGGGGGTACAGATACGCAGTATTTT. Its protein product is CASQVTGGTDTQYF.

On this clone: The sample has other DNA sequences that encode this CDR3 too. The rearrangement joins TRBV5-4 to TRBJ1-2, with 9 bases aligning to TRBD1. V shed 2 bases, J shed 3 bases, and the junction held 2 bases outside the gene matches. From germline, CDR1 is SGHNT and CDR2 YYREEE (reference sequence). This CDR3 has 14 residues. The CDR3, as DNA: TGTGCCAGCAGCTTACAGGGGGCTGACTATGGCTACACCTTC. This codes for CASSLQGADYGYTF. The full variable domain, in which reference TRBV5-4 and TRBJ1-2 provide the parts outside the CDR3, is ETGVTQSPTHLIKTRGQQVTLRCSSQSGHNTVSWYQQALGQGPQFIFQYYREEENGRGNFPPRFSGLQFPNYSSELNVNALELDDSALYLCASSLQGADYGYTFGSGTRLTVV.

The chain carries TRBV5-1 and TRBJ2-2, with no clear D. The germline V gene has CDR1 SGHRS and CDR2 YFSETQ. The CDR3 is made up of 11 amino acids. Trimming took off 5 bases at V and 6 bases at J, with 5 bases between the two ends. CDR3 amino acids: CASRNAGELFF. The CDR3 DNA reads TGCGCCAGCAGAAACGCCGGGGAGCTGTTTTTT.

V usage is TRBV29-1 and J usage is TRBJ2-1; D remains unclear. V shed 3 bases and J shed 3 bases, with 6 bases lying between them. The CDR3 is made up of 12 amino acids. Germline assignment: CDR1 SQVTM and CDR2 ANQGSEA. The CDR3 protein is CSVDLNYNEQFF. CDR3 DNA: TGCAGCGTTGATCTTAACTACAATGAGCAGTTCTTC.

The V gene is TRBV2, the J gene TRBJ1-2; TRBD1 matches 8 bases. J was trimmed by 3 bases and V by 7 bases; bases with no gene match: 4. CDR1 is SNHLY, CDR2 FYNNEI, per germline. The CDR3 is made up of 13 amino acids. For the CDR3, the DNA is TGTGCCAGCACCTCGGGACAGGACTATGGCTACACCTTC. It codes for CASTSGQDYGYTF.

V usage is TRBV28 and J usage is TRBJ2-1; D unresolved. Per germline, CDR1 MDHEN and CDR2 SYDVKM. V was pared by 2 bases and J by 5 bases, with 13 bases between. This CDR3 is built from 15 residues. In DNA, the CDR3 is TGTGCCAGCAGTTTAAGCCTCGTACCCGACAATGAGCAGTTCTTC. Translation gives CASSLSLVPDNEQFF.